The rows below give T cell receptor beta chains drawn from one sample of a study of post-analysis software for immune sequencing data. TCRdb reprocessed the PCR reads with MiXCR, giving one entry per CDR3 protein. The sample carries approximately 160,000 distinct CDR3 sequences, over 25% recorded once. The specimen sequenced was blood. The source of these receptors is a girl aged 5-17 years with multiple sclerosis. The CDR3 runs from the conserved cysteine through the conserved F or W. D genes are given only for firm matches. Rows give clone size only sometimes, using once, few, many, or a class for an expanded clone.

J,D,size,V,CDR3,DNA
TRBJ2-5,NA,NA,TRBV12-3/TRBV12-4,CASSFKRSYF,TGTGCCAGCAGTTTCAAGCGGTCGTACTTC
TRBJ2-3,NA,NA,TRBV12-3/TRBV12-4,CASSSWGRADTQYF,TGTGCCAGCAGTTCTTGGGGGAGAGCAGATACGCAGTATTTT
TRBJ2-1,TRBD2,many,TRBV20-1,CSARVTGLAFNEQFF,TGCAGTGCTAGAGTAACCGGACTAGCTTTCAATGAGCAGTTCTTC
TRBJ1-3,NA,NA,TRBV7-2,CASSLGPENTIYF,TGTGCCAGCAGCTTAGGACCAGAGAACACCATATATTTT
TRBJ2-7,TRBD2,many,TRBV20-1,CSARDRRTSSYEQYF,TGCAGTGCTAGAGATCGTAGGACTAGCTCCTACGAGCAGTACTTC
TRBJ2-5,TRBD2,few,TRBV5-1,CASSSWAGVETQYF,TGCGCCAGCAGCTCGTGGGCGGGAGTGGAGACCCAGTACTTC
TRBJ1-4,NA,many,TRBV4-1,CASSQFRQATNEKLFF,TGCGCCAGCAGCCAGTTCCGACAAGCAACTAATGAAAAACTGTTTTTT
TRBJ2-5,TRBD1,once,TRBV28,CASSSPSGGRETQYF,TGTGCCAGCAGTTCGCCGTCAGGGGGACGGGAGACCCAGTACTTC
TRBJ2-3,TRBD1,many,TRBV7-3,CASSPGQGGTDTQYF,TGTGCCAGCAGCCCGGGACAGGGGGGCACAGATACGCAGTATTTT
TRBJ1-6,NA,few,TRBV27,CASGAGVPLHF,TGTGCCAGCGGCGCGGGGGTACCCCTCCACTTT
TRBJ1-2,NA,many,TRBV12-3/TRBV12-4,CASSVEGNYGYTF,TGTGCCAGCAGTGTCGAGGGGAACTATGGCTACACCTTC
TRBJ2-5,NA,NA,TRBV5-5,CASSLDLTVGQYF,TGTGCCAGCAGCTTGGATCTCACGGTCGGGCAGTACTTC
TRBJ1-5,NA,few,TRBV28,CASSLVGQPQHF,TGTGCCAGCAGTTTAGTCGGTCAGCCCCAGCATTTT
TRBJ1-5,NA,NA,TRBV30,CAWSAWGNQPQHF,TGTGCCTGGAGCGCCTGGGGTAATCAGCCCCAGCATTTT
TRBJ2-2,NA,NA,TRBV12-3/TRBV12-4,CAIQGNTGELFF,TGTGCCATACAGGGGAACACCGGGGAGCTGTTTTTT
TRBJ1-4,NA,NA,TRBV5-1,CASSSVPGRGAVGEKLFF,TGCGCCAGCAGCTCGGTTCCGGGACGGGGGGCAGTAGGGGAAAAACTGTTTTTT
TRBJ2-5,TRBD2,NA,TRBV4-1,CASSQDKTVAGGTSYKQYF,TGCGCCAGCAGCCAAGATAAGACAGTAGCGGGTGGGACTTCCTACAAGCAGTACTTC